The 18 T cell receptor beta chains below were found in one sample sequenced in a study of OX40 agonist ivuxolimab in advanced cancers. Libraries were prepared by immunoSEQ multiplex PCR; TCRdb keeps only in-frame clonotypes and omits some of them. The sample has roughly 60,000 clones, less than 90% seen once. Sequences were derived from CD4+ or CD8+ T cells sorted from blood, sampled in a trial of the OX40 agonist ivuxolimab. The receptors here all came from an adult with an advanced solid tumor such as melanoma, head and neck, liver or kidney cancer.

A few counts support this clone. The chain has TRBV21-1 and TRBJ2-7; the table's D call, TRBD1, was not checked against the DNA. TRBV21-1 is an annotated pseudogene. CDR3 size: 13 residues. CDR3 amino acids: CASSKMNTHEQYF. CDR3 nucleotides: TGTGCCAGCAGCAAAATGAACACCCACGAGCAGTACTTC.

This clone showed up just a few times. V and J are TRBV5-6 and TRBJ1-2; 8 nucleotides match TRBD1. The trim removed 5 bases at V and 5 bases at J, leaving 8 bases unmatched. The length of the CDR3 is 14 residues. Per germline, CDR1 SGHDT and CDR2 YYEEEE. CDR3 sequence reads: CASRIQGADYGYTF. The CDR3 DNA reads as TGTGCCAGCAGGATCCAGGGGGCAGATTATGGCTACACCTTC.

CDR3 amino acids: CASSEFRGAGIGEKLFF. The CDR3 coding sequence is TGCGCCAGCAGTGAGTTTCGGGGTGCAGGGATTGGCGAAAAACTGTTTTTT. V is TRBV10-2 and J is TRBJ1-4; D perhaps matches TRBD1 (5 bases). CDR3 length equals 17 residues. Germline CDR1 reads WSHSY; CDR2 reads SAAADI. Trimming shortened V by 1 base and J by 8 bases, and 20 bases separated the two germline ends.

CDR3 sequence reads: CASAGDFLSTDTQYF. CDR3 nucleotide sequence: TGTGCCAGCGCTGGGGACTTTCTTAGCACAGATACGCAGTATTTT. The chain uses TRBV18 and TRBJ2-3; possible D gene TRBD2, 6 bases. V was clipped by 8 bases and J by 0 bases, with 15 bases between them. This CDR3 contains 15 residues. CDR1 and CDR2 from the germline V gene are KGHSH and LQKENI.

The chain has TRBV19 and TRBJ2-1, with 16 bases that match TRBD2. Per the germline V gene, CDR1 is LNHDA and CDR2 is SQIVND (reference sequence). The CDR3 consists of 21 residues. The junction had 12 bases not matched to a gene; V was cut back by 4 bases and J by 0 bases. CDR3 nucleotide sequence: TGTGCCAGTAGTACCCTTTGGGGGACTAGCGGGAGGGTTAGCTCCTACAATGAGCAGTTCTTC. It specifies CASSTLWGTSGRVSSYNEQFF.

This clone was detected only a few times. V gene TRBV4-1 combines with J gene TRBJ1-1, with D possibly TRBD1 on 6 matching bases. The CDR3 spans 13 residues. CDR1 and CDR2 from the germline V gene are MGHRA and YSYEKL. V was trimmed by 4 bases and J by 11 bases, leaving 17 bases between them. The CDR3 spells CASSPPNREWAFF. CDR3 DNA: TGCGCCAGCAGCCCCCCAAACAGGGAATGGGCTTTCTTT.

This clone showed up just once. This chain uses TRBV19 with TRBJ2-2, with TRBD2 identical over 10 bases. Germline V gives CDR1 LNHDA, CDR2 SQIVND (reference sequence). This CDR3 is built from 16 residues. V was pared by 5 bases and J by 4 bases, with 7 bases of the junction left unmatched. The CDR3 is CASSGLSGRTTGELFF. Written as DNA, the CDR3 is TGTGCCAGTAGTGGGCTTAGCGGGAGGACCACCGGGGAGCTGTTTTTT.

This clone has more than one count but fewer than ten. This chain links TRBV5-4 with TRBJ1-6; D gene unclear. From germline, CDR1 is SGHNT and CDR2 YYREEE (reference sequence). Trimming took 1 base from V and 9 from J, leaving 11 bases between them. This CDR3 has 14 amino acids. The CDR3 sequence is CASSLWGVGSPLHF. In nucleotides, the CDR3 is TGTGCCAGCAGCTTGTGGGGTGTAGGTTCACCCCTCCACTTT.

V and J are TRBV5-6 and TRBJ1-6; D gene ambiguous. The CDR3 extends over 16 amino acids. V was cut by 4 bases and J by 0 bases, with 11 bases left in between. CDR1 and CDR2 (germline): SGHDT, YYEEEE. The CDR3 loop reads CASSPSPFSYNSPLHF. CDR3 sequence (DNA): TGTGCCAGCAGCCCTTCACCCTTCTCCTATAATTCACCCCTCCACTTT.

The chain couples TRBV4-2 to TRBJ2-3; D uncertain. The CDR3 length is 12 residues. Germline assignment: CDR1 LGHNA and CDR2 YNFKEQ. V was clipped by 1 base and J by 5 bases, with 4 bases between them. CDR3 residues: CASSQGVDTQYF. CDR3 coding DNA: TGTGCCAGCAGCCAAGGGGTAGATACGCAGTATTTT.

V is TRBV7-2 and J is TRBJ1-1; possibly TRBD1 for D (6 bases). V lost 3 bases to trimming and J lost 3 bases, with 8 bases between them. Germline assignment: CDR1 SGHTA and CDR2 FQGNSA. This CDR3 has 13 residues. The CDR3, as DNA: TGTGCCAGCAGCTTGGAGGGGGACACTGAAGCTTTCTTT. Translation gives CASSLEGDTEAFF.

The chain employs TRBV18 and TRBJ2-2; 7 bases fit TRBD1. The CDR3 is 16 amino acids. V was clipped by 1 base and J by 3 bases; unmatched bases: 5. Germline CDR1 and CDR2: KGHSH and LQKENI. The CDR3 nucleotides read TGTGCCAGCTCACCACGAGAGGGGGCAGACACCGGGGAGCTGTTTTTT. Its translation: CASSPREGADTGELFF.

The chain combines TRBV6-5 with TRBJ2-2, with D possibly being TRBD2 (6 bases). The CDR3 is 16 residues long. Between the trimmed V and J ends, which lost 0 bases and 5 bases, there was a span of 13 bases. Per the germline V gene, CDR1 is MNHEY and CDR2 is SVGAGI. CDR3: CASSYSRDGRTGELFF. The CDR3 DNA sequence: TGTGCCAGCAGTTACTCCCGGGACGGGAGAACCGGGGAGCTGTTTTTT.

This chain uses TRBV27 with TRBJ1-1, with unresolved D. The CDR3 has 15 amino acids. Trimming cost V 3 bases and J 4 bases, with 15 bases left between them. The V gene's germline CDR1 is MNHEY and CDR2 SMNVEV (reference sequence). The CDR3 sequence: CASSLNLGLATEAFF. In DNA form, the CDR3 reads TGTGCCAGCAGTTTGAATCTAGGCCTGGCCACTGAAGCTTTCTTT.

The chain carries TRBV5-1 and TRBJ2-7; the D gene is possibly TRBD1 (5 bases). The CDR3 covers 14 residues. Germline loops: CDR1 SGHRS, CDR2 YFSETQ. V was pared by 2 bases and J by 4 bases, with 13 bases between. CDR3 residues: CASSLTGLGYEQYF. The CDR3 nucleotides read TGCGCCAGCAGCTTAACAGGTTTGGGGTACGAGCAGTACTTC.

This clone was detected a few times. The rearrangement uses TRBV18 and TRBJ1-4, with D maybe TRBD1 (5 bases). Trimming took off 3 bases at V and 0 bases at J, with 17 bases between the two ends. The CDR3 totals 18 residues. Per the germline V gene, CDR1 is KGHSH and CDR2 is LQKENI. The CDR3, as DNA: TGTGCCAGCTCACCGACGGCAGGGAGCCCGTCAACTAATGAAAAACTGTTTTTT. Its protein is CASSPTAGSPSTNEKLFF.

The chain employs TRBV20-1 and TRBJ2-7; D remains ambiguous. CDR3 length: 11 residues. The germline gives CDR1 DFQATT, CDR2 SNEGSKA (reference sequence). V was clipped by 6 bases and J by 5 bases, with 11 bases between them. The CDR3: CSATLMDEQYF. As DNA, the CDR3 is TGCAGTGCCACGCTTATGGACGAGCAGTACTTC.

The chain recombines TRBV5-1 with TRBJ2-3; possibly TRBD2 for D (5 bases). The CDR3 has 14 residues. Germline V CDR1 and CDR2: SGHRS, YFSETQ. The V and J ends lost 2 bases and 10 bases respectively, with 17 bases between them. The CDR3 protein is CASSFAAEGGSQYF. The CDR3 region has the DNA TGCGCCAGCAGCTTTGCCGCGGAAGGCGGGTCGCAGTATTTT.